The clone carrying this T cell receptor beta chain has ten or more counts. Its target is not known. The DNA is omitted, as the CDR3 cannot be located on it reliably, and the CDR3 follows TCRdb's listing. This record comes from a study of early T cells in non-severe SARS-CoV-2 infection. Notes on the study in general: Anti-spike CD8 specificities were favored by VDJdb matching, whose results missed private and CD4 specificities.

Unique molecular identifiers were affixed to single, distinct cDNA molecules. TCRdb called the 5' RACE reads again in MiXCR, with one record for every CDR3 protein. The sample includes around 77,000 distinct CDR3 sequences, 5% of them seen just once. The sample consisted of whole blood, taken at baseline. The clonotype was recovered from an adult who was a healthcare worker with PCR-confirmed SARS-CoV-2 infection or an uninfected control (not recorded which).

The CDR3: CSVVLWASGSRLWFF. V and J are TRBV29-1 and TRBJ2-1; no check of the table's D call, TRBD2, against the DNA was made. The CDR3 totals 15 residues, both ends included. Germline-derived CDR1 and CDR2 are SQVTM and ANQGSEA.